A selection of T cell receptor beta chains follows, all from one sample in a study of early T cells in non-severe SARS-CoV-2 infection. Each CDR3 protein is one row after TCRdb ran MiXCR on the 5' RACE reads. Seen here are roughly 40,000 distinct CDR3 sequences, over 9% observed once, and the top ten hold 16%. What was sequenced was whole blood. These receptors were obtained from an adult who was a healthcare worker with PCR-confirmed SARS-CoV-2 infection or an uninfected control (not recorded which). The CDR3 runs from the conserved cysteine through the conserved F or W. D genes are given only for firm matches. Where a row states a size, it is once, few, many or the class of an expanded clone; other rows omit it.

clone size,J gene,V gene,D gene,CDR3 protein,CDR3 DNA
many,TRBJ2-2,TRBV11-2,TRBD1,CASSLVTGGTGELFF,TGTGCCAGCAGCTTAGTGACAGGGGGCACCGGGGAGCTGTTTTTT
.,TRBJ2-3,TRBV5-1,TRBD2,CASQRETFDTQYF,TGCGCCAGTCAGCGGGAGACTTTTGATACGCAGTATTTT
many,TRBJ1-2,TRBV20-1,TRBD1,CSASREGQGVSGYTF,TGCAGTGCTAGTCGTGAGGGACAGGGGGTCTCTGGCTACACCTTC
.,TRBJ1-1,TRBV7-2,.,CASSFIRTEAFF,TGTGCCAGCAGCTTCATTCGCACTGAAGCTTTCTTT
.,TRBJ2-2,TRBV29-1,.,CSVERGTSSGELFF,TGCAGCGTTGAAAGGGGAACGAGTTCCGGGGAGCTGTTTTTT
.,TRBJ2-1,TRBV28,.,CATKPGGTYNEQFF,TGTGCCACCAAGCCGGGGGGCACTTACAATGAGCAGTTCTTC
many,TRBJ2-7,TRBV7-2,TRBD2,CASSNRLAGGSSYEQYF,TGTGCCAGCAGCAACCGACTAGCGGGGGGCTCCTCCTACGAGCAGTACTTC
few,TRBJ1-4,TRBV7-9,.,CASSRPETNEKLFF,TGTGCCAGCAGCCGGCCAGAGACTAATGAAAAACTGTTTTTT
many,TRBJ2-7,TRBV29-1,TRBD1,CSAEADRPPYEQYF,TGCAGCGCTGAAGCGGACAGGCCTCCCTACGAGCAGTACTTC
many,TRBJ2-7,TRBV5-6,.,CASSLRTYFSYEQYF,TGTGCCAGCAGCCTACGGACTTATTTCTCCTACGAGCAGTACTTC
.,TRBJ1-1,TRBV12-3/TRBV12-4,.,CASRIEVGETFF,TGTGCCAGCAGAATCGAGGTGGGGGAGACTTTCTTT
many,TRBJ2-1,TRBV29-1,.,CSVNGVSYNEQFF,TGCAGCGTTAACGGCGTGTCCTACAATGAGCAGTTCTTC
many,TRBJ2-7,TRBV11-2,TRBD1,CASSATGGYEQYF,TGTGCCAGCAGCGCGACAGGGGGCTACGAGCAGTACTTC
.,TRBJ2-3,TRBV24-1,.,CATSDPTLTRRNTDTQYF,TGTGCCACCAGTGATCCTACCCTGACCCGGAGGAACACAGATACGCAGTATTTT
few,TRBJ2-1,TRBV6-5,TRBD2,CASSYAGLAGFDNEQFF,TGTGCCAGCAGTTACGCCGGACTAGCGGGATTTGACAATGAGCAGTTCTTC
few,TRBJ2-2,TRBV5-5,.,CASGLALGTGELFF,TGTGCCAGCGGGCTAGCCTTGGGCACCGGGGAGCTGTTTTTT
.,TRBJ1-5,TRBV5-6,.,CASSFRDLPKAPSNQPQHF,TGTGCCAGCAGCTTTAGGGACCTCCCCAAAGCTCCTAGCAATCAGCCCCAGCATTTT
.,TRBJ1-1,TRBV3-2,.,CASSQRTHTEAFF,TGTGCCAGCAGCCAAAGGACCCACACTGAAGCTTTCTTT
many,TRBJ2-5,TRBV6-2/TRBV6-3,TRBD2,CATSRTSDQETQYF,TGTGCCACCTCCCGGACTAGCGACCAAGAGACCCAGTACTTC
many,TRBJ2-3,TRBV29-1,.,CSVGTSGDTQYF,TGCAGCGTTGGAACTAGTGGGGATACGCAGTATTTT
many,TRBJ2-5,TRBV7-7,.,CASSSHETQYF,TGTGCTAGCAGCTCACATGAGACCCAGTACTTC
many,TRBJ1-2,TRBV7-9,.,CASSLGPNNNYGYTF,TGTGCCAGCAGCTTGGGCCCAAATAACAACTATGGCTACACCTTC
many,TRBJ2-7,TRBV21-1,.,CASRRALDEQYF,TGTGCCAGCAGAAGGGCCCTCGACGAGCAGTACTTC
few,TRBJ2-5,TRBV5-6,TRBD1,CASSGDREYQETQYF,TGTGCCAGCAGCGGGGACAGAGAGTACCAAGAGACCCAGTACTTC
many,TRBJ2-7,TRBV21-1,.,CASTRAGRDEQYF,TGTGCCAGCACCAGGGCAGGACGAGACGAGCAGTACTTC
few,TRBJ2-3,TRBV7-8,.,CASSSIVGGAGTDTQYF,TGTGCCAGCAGCTCCATAGTAGGGGGGGCGGGCACAGATACGCAGTATTTT
few,TRBJ2-7,TRBV20-1,TRBD1,CSALGVGQSYEQYF,TGCAGTGCACTGGGGGTGGGACAGTCCTACGAGCAGTACTTC
large,TRBJ2-1,TRBV19,.,CASSNYRFPYNEQFF,TGTGCCAGTAGTAACTACAGGTTCCCTTACAATGAGCAGTTCTTC
.,TRBJ2-3,TRBV6-2/TRBV6-3,.,CASLRGSDGTDTQYF,TGTGCCAGCCTTCGTGGTAGCGATGGCACAGATACGCAGTATTTT
.,TRBJ1-4,TRBV7-2,.,CASSPRATNEKLFF,TGTGCCAGCAGCCCTCGGGCAACTAATGAAAAACTGTTTTTT
many,TRBJ1-2,TRBV18,.,CASSPLARQAINYGYTF,TGTGCCAGCTCCCCTTTGGCAAGACAGGCAATAAACTATGGCTACACCTTC
few,TRBJ2-1,TRBV20-1,TRBD2,CSERGFYNEQFF,TGCAGTGAGCGGGGGTTCTACAATGAGCAGTTCTTC
few,TRBJ2-1,TRBV5-1,TRBD1,CASSLEGALSSYNEQFF,TGCGCCAGCAGCTTGGAGGGGGCCCTAAGCTCCTACAATGAGCAGTTCTTC
few,TRBJ2-7,TRBV4-1,.,CASSQEQSSYEQYF,TGCGCCAGCAGCCAAGAGCAGAGCTCCTACGAGCAGTACTTC
few,TRBJ1-5,TRBV18,.,CASSPTPEQPQHF,TGTGCCAGCTCACCCACGCCGGAGCAGCCCCAGCATTTT
many,TRBJ2-7,TRBV20-1,.,CSARGLAYEQYF,TGCAGTGCTAGAGGACTGGCCTACGAGCAGTACTTC
many,TRBJ1-3,TRBV4-3,.,CASSQDTPSGNTIYF,TGCGCCAGCAGCCAAGATACTCCTTCTGGAAACACCATATATTTT
many,TRBJ2-7,TRBV5-1,.,CASGTGTVTYEQYF,TGCGCCAGCGGAACCGGGACGGTCACCTACGAGCAGTACTTC
many,TRBJ1-5,TRBV20-1,TRBD1,CSAVGTADSNQPQHF,TGCAGTGCTGTTGGGACAGCGGATAGCAATCAGCCCCAGCATTTT
few,TRBJ1-5,TRBV2,.,CASNALAEPQHF,TGTGCCAGCAATGCCCTCGCGGAGCCCCAGCATTTT
few,TRBJ2-1,TRBV24-1,TRBD1,CATSEPDRGNEQFF,TGTGCCACCAGTGAGCCGGACAGGGGGAATGAGCAGTTCTTC
.,TRBJ2-3,TRBV5-5,.,CASSVGDSTDTQYF,TGTGCCAGCAGCGTAGGGGACAGCACAGATACGCAGTATTTT
many,TRBJ1-2,TRBV6-5,TRBD1,CASSYEGARGYTF,TGTGCCAGCAGTTACGAGGGGGCGCGTGGCTACACCTTC
.,TRBJ2-3,TRBV29-1,.,CSVVGQIKGSDTQYF,TGCAGCGTTGTTGGTCAAATCAAGGGATCGGATACGCAGTATTTT
few,TRBJ2-3,TRBV7-2,TRBD2,CASSLILAGLTDTQYF,TGTGCCAGCAGCCTAATACTAGCGGGCTTAACAGATACGCAGTATTTT
many,TRBJ2-7,TRBV20-1,TRBD2,CSASGGGTYEQYF,TGCAGTGCTAGTGGCGGGGGGACCTACGAGCAGTACTTC
many,TRBJ2-2,TRBV20-1,TRBD2,CSARLAGGRELFF,TGCAGTGCTAGACTAGCGGGAGGACGGGAGCTGTTTTTT